This T cell receptor (beta chain) derives from a study of post-analysis software for immune sequencing data. Researchers reported that TCR beta cDNA libraries carried unique molecular identifiers. TCRdb independently ran MiXCR on the PCR reads; one entry per CDR3 protein. The profile shows 380,000 or so distinct CDR3 sequences, less than 40% of them singletons. Per germline, CDR1 SNHLY and CDR2 FYNNEI. V lost 11 bases and J lost 7, with 18 bases in between. The CDR3 runs 13 residues. This clonotype came up a few times. The antigen remains unidentified. The study's findings and limits: Patients showed TRBV5-6, TRBV5-1 and TRBV20-1 among about five TRBV segments more frequent than in controls.

This TCR was sampled from a girl under 18 with multiple sclerosis. Sequencing was carried out using blood. V and J are TRBV2 and TRBJ2-1; D is possibly TRBD2 (5 bases). CDR3 sequence reads: CADMTGFGNEQFF. The CDR3 DNA follows: TGTGCCGACATGACGGGGTTCGGAAATGAGCAGTTCTTC.